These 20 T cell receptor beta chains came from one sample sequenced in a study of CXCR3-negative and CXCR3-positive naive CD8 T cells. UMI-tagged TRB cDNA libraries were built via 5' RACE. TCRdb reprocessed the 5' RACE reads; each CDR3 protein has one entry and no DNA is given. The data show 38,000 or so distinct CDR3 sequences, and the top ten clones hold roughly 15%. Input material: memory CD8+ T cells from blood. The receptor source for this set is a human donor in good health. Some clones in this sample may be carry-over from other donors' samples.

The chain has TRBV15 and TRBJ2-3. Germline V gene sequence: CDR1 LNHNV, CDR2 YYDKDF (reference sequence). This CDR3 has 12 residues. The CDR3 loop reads CATSRDTDTQYF.

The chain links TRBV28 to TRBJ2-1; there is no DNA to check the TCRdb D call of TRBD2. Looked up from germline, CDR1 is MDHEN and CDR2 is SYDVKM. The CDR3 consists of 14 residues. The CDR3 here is CASSYSGGGNEQFF.

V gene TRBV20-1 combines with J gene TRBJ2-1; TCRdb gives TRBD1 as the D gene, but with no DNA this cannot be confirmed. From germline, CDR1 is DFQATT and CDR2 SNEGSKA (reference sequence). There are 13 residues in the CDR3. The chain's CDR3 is CSARAWTYNEQFF.

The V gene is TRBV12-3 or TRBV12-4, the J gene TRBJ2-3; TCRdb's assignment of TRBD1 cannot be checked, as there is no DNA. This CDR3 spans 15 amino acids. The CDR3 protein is CASSYGQGESDTQYF.

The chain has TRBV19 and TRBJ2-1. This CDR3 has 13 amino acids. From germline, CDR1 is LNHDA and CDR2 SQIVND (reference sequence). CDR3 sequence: CASSSRMRNEQFF.

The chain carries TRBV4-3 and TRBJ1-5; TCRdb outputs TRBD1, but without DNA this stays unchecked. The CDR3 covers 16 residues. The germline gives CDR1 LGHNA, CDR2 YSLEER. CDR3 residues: CASSQSYRFSNQPQHF.

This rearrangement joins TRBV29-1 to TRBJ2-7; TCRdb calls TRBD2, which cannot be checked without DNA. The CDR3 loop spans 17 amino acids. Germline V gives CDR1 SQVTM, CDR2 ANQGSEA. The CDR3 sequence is CSVEDAGTSGSTYEQYF.

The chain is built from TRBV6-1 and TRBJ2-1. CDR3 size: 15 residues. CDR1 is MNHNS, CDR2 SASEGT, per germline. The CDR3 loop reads CASSGSLDTYNEQFF.

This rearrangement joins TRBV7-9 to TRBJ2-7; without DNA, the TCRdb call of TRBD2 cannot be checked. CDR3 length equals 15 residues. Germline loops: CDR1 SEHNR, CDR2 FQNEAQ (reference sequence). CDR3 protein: CASSLASLAGDEQYF.

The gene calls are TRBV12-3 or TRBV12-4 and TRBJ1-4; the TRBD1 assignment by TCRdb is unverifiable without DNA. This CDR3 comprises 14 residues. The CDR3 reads CASSLTGIGEKLFF.

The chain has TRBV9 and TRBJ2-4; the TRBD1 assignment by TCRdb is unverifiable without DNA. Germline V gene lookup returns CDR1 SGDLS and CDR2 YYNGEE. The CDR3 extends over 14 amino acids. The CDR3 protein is CASSPGTPAHEQYF.

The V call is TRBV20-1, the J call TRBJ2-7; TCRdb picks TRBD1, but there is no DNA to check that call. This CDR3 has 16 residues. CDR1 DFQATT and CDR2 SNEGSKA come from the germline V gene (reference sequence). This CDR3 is CSARDRDRSSSYEQYF.

The CDR3 reads CASSGLVSGNIQYF. The chain couples TRBV19 to TRBJ2-4. Germline assignment: CDR1 LNHDA and CDR2 SQIVND (reference sequence). This CDR3 has 14 amino acids.

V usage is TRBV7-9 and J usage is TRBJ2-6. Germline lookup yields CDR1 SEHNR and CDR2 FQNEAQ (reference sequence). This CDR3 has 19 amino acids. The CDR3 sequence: CASSLSVLGRSSGDNVLTF.

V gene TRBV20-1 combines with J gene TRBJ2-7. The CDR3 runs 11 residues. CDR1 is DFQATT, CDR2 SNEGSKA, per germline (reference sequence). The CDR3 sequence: CSATPSYEQYF.

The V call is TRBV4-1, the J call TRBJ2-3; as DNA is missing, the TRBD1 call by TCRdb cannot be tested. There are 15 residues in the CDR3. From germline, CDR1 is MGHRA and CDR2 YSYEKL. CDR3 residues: CASSQGDRSTDTQYF.

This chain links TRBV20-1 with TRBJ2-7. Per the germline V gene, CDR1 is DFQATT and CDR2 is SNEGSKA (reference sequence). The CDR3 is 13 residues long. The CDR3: CSASPERFYEQYF.

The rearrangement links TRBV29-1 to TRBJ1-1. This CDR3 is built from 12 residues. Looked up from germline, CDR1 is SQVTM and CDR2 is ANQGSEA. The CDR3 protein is CSGGLGGTEAFF. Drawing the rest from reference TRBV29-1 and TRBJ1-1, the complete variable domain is SAVISQKPSRDICQRGTSLTIQCQVDSQVTMMFWYRQQPGQSLTLIATANQGSEATYESGFVIDKFPISRPNLTFSTLTVSNMSPEDSSIYLCSGGLGGTEAFFGQGTRLTVV.

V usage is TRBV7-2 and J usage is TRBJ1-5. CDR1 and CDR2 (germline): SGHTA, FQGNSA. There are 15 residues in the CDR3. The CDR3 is CASSLAGERNQPQHF. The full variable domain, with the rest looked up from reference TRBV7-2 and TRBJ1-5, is GAGVSQSPSNKVTEKGKDVELRCDPISGHTALYWYRQSLGQGLEFLIYFQGNSAPDKSGLPSDRFSAERTGGSVSTLTIQRTQQEDSAVYLCASSLAGERNQPQHFGDGTRLSIL.

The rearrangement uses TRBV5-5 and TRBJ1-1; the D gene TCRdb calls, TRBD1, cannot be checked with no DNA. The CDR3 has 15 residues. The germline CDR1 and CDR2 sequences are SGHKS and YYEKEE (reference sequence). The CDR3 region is CASSLTLAGATEAFF.